This TCR beta chain was sequenced for a study of T-cell reconstitution after alpha-beta-depleted transplantation in children. General study findings and limits: Once a year had passed after transplant, T-cell counts and diversity came mostly from newly produced T cells. Recipient T cells and thymic progenitors that survived gave rise to the high TCRbeta diversity observed at day 60 in some patients.

This clonotype occurred many times. The antigen remains undetermined. This CDR3 is 13 amino acids long. CDR1 SQVTM and CDR2 ANQGSEA come from the germline V gene. V lost 1 base to trimming and J lost 6 bases, with 10 bases between them. Preparation of the TCRbeta library used unique molecular identifiers. TCRdb passed the PCR reads through MiXCR, listing each CDR3 protein once. The data show 150,000 to 250,000 distinct CDR3 sequences, 6.3% seen once. The origin of this receptor is a girl in the first two years of life with combined immunodeficiency, due to receive a stem cell transplant. The chain joins TRBV29-1 to TRBJ2-1, with TRBD2 as a possible D gene (6 bases). This sample comprised PBMCs, obtained before TCRalphabeta/CD19-depleted stem cell transplant. CDR3 protein: CSVEGGDSNEQFF. The CDR3 DNA is TGCAGCGTTGAAGGGGGGGACTCCAATGAGCAGTTCTTC.